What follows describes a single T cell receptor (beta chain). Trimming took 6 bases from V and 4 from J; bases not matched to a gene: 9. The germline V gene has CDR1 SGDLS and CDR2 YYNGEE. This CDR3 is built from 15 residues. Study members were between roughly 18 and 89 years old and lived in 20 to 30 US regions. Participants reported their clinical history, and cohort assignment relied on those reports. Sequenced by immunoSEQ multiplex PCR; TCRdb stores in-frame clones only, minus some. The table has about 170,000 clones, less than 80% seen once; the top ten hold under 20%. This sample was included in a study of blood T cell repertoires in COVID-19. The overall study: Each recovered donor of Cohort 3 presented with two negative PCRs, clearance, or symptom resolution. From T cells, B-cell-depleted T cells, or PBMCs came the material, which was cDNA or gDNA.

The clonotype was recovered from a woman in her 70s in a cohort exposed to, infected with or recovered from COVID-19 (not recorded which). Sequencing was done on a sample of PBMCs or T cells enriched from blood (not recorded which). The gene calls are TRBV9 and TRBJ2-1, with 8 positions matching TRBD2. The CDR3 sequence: CASTPLADTYNEQFF. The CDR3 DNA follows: TGTGCCAGCACCCCACTAGCGGACACTTACAATGAGCAGTTCTTC.